This TCR beta chain was found in a study of blood T cell repertoires in COVID-19. About the research overall: The origin of the acute and convalescent COVID-19 samples was the United States, Italy and Spain. T cells, B-cell-depleted T cells, or PBMCs supplied cDNA or gDNA.

This CDR3 is 14 amino acids long. Germline V CDR1 and CDR2: SGHDT, YYEEEE. The V end lost 4 bases, the J end lost 1 base, and 11 bases lay between the germline ends. In the authors' workflow: Estimation of nucleated cell counts relied on the amplification of reference gene primers. The data were produced by immunoSEQ multiplex PCR, yet TCRdb's version contains in-frame clones alone and is incomplete. D and trimming were read from the DNA, whereas the V and J calls and clone size are those reported in that table. The table shows about 77,000 clones, with 80% occurring only once. Sequenced material: peripheral blood. This chain links TRBV5-6 with TRBJ1-1; D not certain. This receptor was taken from a woman aged 65 to 85 with acute or convalescent COVID-19. The CDR3 loop is CASSTRGWNTEAFF. In DNA, the CDR3 is TGTGCCAGCAGCACGCGGGGATGGAACACTGAAGCTTTCTTT.